What follows are 28 T cell receptor beta chains derived from one specimen sequenced in a study of shared clonotypes between healthy human individuals. The protocol was immunoSEQ multiplex PCR, while the TCRdb copy is restricted to in-frame clones and leaves out a portion. The profile shows about 2 million clones, about 95% of them singletons. Cells designated naive CD8 were CD45RO-negative and were positively selected for CCR7, with terminally differentiated effector memory CD45RA+ cells excluded. The sequenced sample was naive CD8+ T cells sorted from blood. These receptors all stem from a man aged 18-30 years in good health.

This chain links TRBV27 with TRBJ1-1, with D unclear. The CDR3 is 14 amino acids. Germline loops: CDR1 MNHEY, CDR2 SMNVEV (reference sequence). Trimming cost V 2 bases and J 7 bases, with 14 bases left between them. CDR3 amino acids: CASSLGWASDEAFF. As DNA, the CDR3 is TGTGCCAGCAGTTTAGGGTGGGCGTCGGATGAAGCTTTCTTT.

The V gene is TRBV11-2, the J gene TRBJ2-5; D may be TRBD1 (6 bases). Trimming took 6 bases from V and 1 from J, leaving 12 bases between them. Germline loops: CDR1 SGHAT, CDR2 FQNNGV. The CDR3 has 14 residues. The CDR3 region is CASSLGALQETQYF. Written as DNA, the CDR3 is TGTGCCAGCAGTCTGGGGGCTCTCCAAGAGACCCAGTACTTC.

This clone came up a few times. The chain has TRBV5-1 and TRBJ1-6; the match to TRBD1 covers 7 bases. Germline CDR1 and CDR2: SGHRS and YFSETQ. With 4 bases clipped from V and 0 bases from J, the junction kept 7 bases outside the gene matches. The CDR3 runs to 17 residues. Written as DNA, the CDR3 is TGCGCCAGCAGCCGAACAGGGGCGAGCTCCTATAATTCACCCCTCCACTTT. Translating gives CASSRTGASSYNSPLHF. Using reference TRBV5-1 and TRBJ1-6 for the parts outside the CDR3, the full variable domain is KAGVTQTPRYLIKTRGQQVTLSCSPISGHRSVSWYQQTPGQGLQFLFEYFSETQRNKGNFPGRFSGRQFSNSRSEMNVSTLELGDSALYLCASSRTGASSYNSPLHFGNGTRLTVT.

The rearrangement links TRBV27 to TRBJ1-2; the match to TRBD1 covers 7 bases. The V segment lost 4 bases and the J segment 2 bases; nucleotides outside the gene matches: 1. The CDR3 consists of 13 residues. Germline lookup yields CDR1 MNHEY and CDR2 SMNVEV (reference sequence). Here the CDR3 reads CASSSDRNYGYTF. In DNA, the CDR3 is TGTGCCAGCAGTTCGGACAGGAACTATGGCTACACCTTC.

This clone was counted once. The chain joins TRBV5-6 to TRBJ1-6; D uncertain. Trimming cost V 1 base and J 9 bases, with 11 bases left between them. CDR3 length equals 14 residues. Germline CDR1 is SGHDT and CDR2 is YYEEEE. CDR3 sequence reads: CASSLWGTSSPLHF. CDR3 nucleotide sequence: TGTGCCAGCAGCTTGTGGGGTACGTCTTCACCCCTCCACTTT.

The rearrangement uses TRBV11-2 and TRBJ2-1; perhaps TRBD2 as D (6 bases). CDR1 SGHAT and CDR2 FQNNGV come from the germline V gene. V gave up 5 bases and J gave up 0 bases, with 17 bases separating them. The CDR3 has 17 residues. The CDR3 loop is CASSRRDSLSSYNEQFF. The CDR3 nucleotides are TGTGCCAGCAGCCGGCGGGACTCCTTAAGCTCCTACAATGAGCAGTTCTTC.

The V gene is TRBV28, the J gene TRBJ1-1; 10 bases match TRBD1. Germline V lookup: CDR1 MDHEN, CDR2 SYDVKM. Losses at the gene ends were 6 bases for V and 2 bases for J; bases not matched to a gene: 6. This CDR3 has 15 amino acids. The CDR3 nucleotides are TGTGCCAGCAGAGACAGGGGGCTCGATAACACTGAAGCTTTCTTT. Translation: CASRDRGLDNTEAFF.

The sample holds one count of this clone. The V call is TRBV27, the J call TRBJ1-1; 7 nucleotides align to TRBD1. V shed 5 bases and J 0 bases; nucleotides not matched to a gene: 6. The CDR3 has 15 residues. Germline V gene sequence: CDR1 MNHEY, CDR2 SMNVEV (reference sequence). The CDR3, as DNA: TGTGCCAGCAGTCAATTAGGGGGCTTGAACACTGAAGCTTTCTTT. This gives the protein CASSQLGGLNTEAFF.

The chain carries TRBV4-1 and TRBJ2-7; TRBD2 agrees at 11 bases. CDR1 and CDR2 from the germline V gene are MGHRA and YSYEKL. The CDR3 is 16 amino acids. V was clipped by 2 bases and J by 5 bases; unmatched bases: 8. The CDR3 region has the DNA TGCGCCAGCAGCCAACATATAGCGGGAGGGCAGGACGAGCAGTACTTC. As protein: CASSQHIAGGQDEQYF.

V is TRBV27 and J is TRBJ1-5; D perhaps matches TRBD1 (5 bases). V was trimmed by 3 bases and J by 3 bases, leaving 15 bases between them. CDR3 length: 16 amino acids. Germline V lookup: CDR1 MNHEY, CDR2 SMNVEV (reference sequence). The CDR3 region is CASSFLGSGPNQPQHF. CDR3 DNA sequence: TGTGCCAGCAGTTTCCTAGGTTCAGGGCCCAATCAGCCCCAGCATTTT.

This chain joins TRBV9 and TRBJ1-1; D is ambiguous. The CDR3 runs 14 residues. Germline lookup yields CDR1 SGDLS and CDR2 YYNGEE. V dropped 0 bases and J dropped 3 bases, with 9 bases sitting between them. The CDR3 reads CASSVAPADTEAFF. The CDR3 DNA reads as TGTGCCAGCAGCGTAGCTCCTGCGGACACTGAAGCTTTCTTT.

This rearrangement joins TRBV9 to TRBJ2-7; D is uncertain. From germline, CDR1 is SGDLS and CDR2 YYNGEE. This CDR3 spans 14 amino acids. Trimming cost V 0 bases and J 3 bases, with 10 bases left between them. CDR3 DNA: TGTGCCAGCAGCGTAGTACCCGGTGACTACGAGCAGTACTTC. Its translation: CASSVVPGDYEQYF.

The CDR3 DNA is TGCGCCAGCAGTGATGGGGGGATTGGAGAGACCCAGTACTTC. Residues: CASSDGGIGETQYF. The chain recombines TRBV10-1 with TRBJ2-5; D might be TRBD2 (6 bases). Trimming stripped 3 bases from V and 4 bases from J, with 12 bases between. Germline V gene data show CDR1 as WNHNN and CDR2 as SYGVQD (reference sequence). This CDR3 comprises 14 residues.

The CDR3 region is CASSQDFEGNTGELFF. The CDR3 DNA is TGCGCCAGCAGCCAAGATTTCGAGGGAAACACCGGGGAGCTGTTTTTT. The chain combines TRBV4-3 with TRBJ2-2, with D perhaps TRBD2 (5 bases). CDR1 is LGHNA, CDR2 YSLEER, per germline. This CDR3 contains 16 residues. The V and J ends lost 0 bases and 2 bases respectively, with 10 bases between them.

This clone was seen a handful of times. This chain links TRBV5-1 with TRBJ2-5; no reliable D call. The CDR3 is 13 residues long. V gave up 2 bases and J gave up 4 bases, with 9 bases separating them. Germline V gene sequence: CDR1 SGHRS, CDR2 YFSETQ. The CDR3 is CASSFSPRETQYF. The CDR3 coding sequence is TGCGCCAGCAGCTTTTCACCAAGAGAGACCCAGTACTTC.

This chain connects TRBV15 to TRBJ2-1, with D maybe TRBD2 (7 bases). Germline V gene sequence: CDR1 LNHNV, CDR2 YYDKDF (reference sequence). The CDR3 sequence is 14 residues long. V shed 8 bases and J shed 3 bases, with 14 bases lying between them. DNA for the CDR3: TGTGCCACCCGTGCAGGGGAGGGCTACAATGAGCAGTTCTTC. The encoded protein is CATRAGEGYNEQFF.

The rearrangement uses TRBV4-1 and TRBJ2-7; 8 bases fit TRBD2. Trimming cost V 0 bases and J 6 bases; bases outside gene matches: 10. The CDR3 covers 16 residues. The germline CDR1 and CDR2 sequences are MGHRA and YSYEKL. The CDR3 spells CASSQDHNGGAFEQYF. DNA for the CDR3: TGCGCCAGCAGCCAAGATCACAACGGGGGGGCTTTCGAGCAGTACTTC.

This chain links TRBV2 with TRBJ2-1; 10 nucleotides align to TRBD2. Germline-derived CDR1 and CDR2 are SNHLY and FYNNEI. The V gene end was trimmed by 7 bases and the J gene end by 8 bases; junction bases not matched to a gene: 11. The CDR3 has 15 residues. The CDR3 sequence is CASKSSSGGAYEQFF. CDR3 DNA sequence: TGTGCCAGCAAGAGTTCGAGCGGGGGGGCTTATGAGCAGTTCTTC.

The chain links TRBV7-8 to TRBJ2-7; 7 nucleotides agree with TRBD2. CDR1 is SGHVS and CDR2 is FQNEAQ in the germline V gene. V gave up 4 bases and J gave up 3 bases; unmatched junction bases: 6. The CDR3 is 14 residues long. The DNA for the CDR3 is TGTGCCAGCAGCTCTCAGCGGGGAGGCTACGAGCAGTACTTC. Translation gives CASSSQRGGYEQYF.

With regard to this clone: The same CDR3 also results from other DNA sequences found in this sample. V gene TRBV6-1 combines with J gene TRBJ2-7, with D possibly being TRBD1 (5 bases). V shed 0 bases and J shed 3 bases, with 6 bases lying between them. The CDR3 is made up of 13 amino acids. Germline V CDR1 and CDR2: MNHNS, SASEGT. For the CDR3, the DNA is TGTGCCAGCAGTGAAGCCAGGGTCTACGAGCAGTACTTC. As protein: CASSEARVYEQYF.

The chain has TRBV5-6 and TRBJ1-2; D is unclear. Germline V CDR1 and CDR2: SGHDT, YYEEEE. The length of the CDR3 is 15 residues. Trimming pared 4 bases from V and 4 bases from J, leaving 17 bases between. CDR3 sequence: CASSAQVAEVYGYTF. DNA of the CDR3: TGTGCCAGCAGCGCCCAAGTGGCTGAAGTCTATGGCTACACCTTC.

CDR3: CASSFSPASGIARETQYF. The CDR3 region has the DNA TGCGCCAGCAGCTTCTCTCCGGCTAGCGGGATTGCTCGAGAGACCCAGTACTTC. V and J are TRBV4-3 and TRBJ2-5; TRBD2 matches at 9 bases. The germline V gene encodes CDR1 LGHNA and CDR2 YSLEER. J gave up 4 bases and V 5 bases, and 17 bases lay outside the gene matches. The CDR3 consists of 18 residues.

This chain uses TRBV5-6 with TRBJ2-5; 11 bases line up with TRBD2. The CDR3 consists of 15 residues. Trimming at V came to 3 bases and at J to 0 bases, leaving 1 base not matched to a gene. Germline CDR1 reads SGHDT; CDR2 reads YYEEEE. CDR3 coding DNA: TGTGCCAGCAGCTCGGGACTAGCGGACCAAGAGACCCAGTACTTC. Encoded protein: CASSSGLADQETQYF. Full variable domain (remainder filled in from reference TRBV5-6 and TRBJ2-5): DAGVTQSPTHLIKTRGQQVTLRCSPKSGHDTVSWYQQALGQGPQFIFQYYEEEERQRGNFPDRFSGHQFPNYSSELNVNALLLGDSALYLCASSSGLADQETQYFGPGTRLLVL.

The chain couples TRBV27 to TRBJ2-7; TRBD1 matches 10 bases. The CDR3 totals 15 residues. V lost 4 bases, J lost 3 bases, and 6 bases stayed unmatched. Looked up from germline, CDR1 is MNHEY and CDR2 is SMNVEV (reference sequence). CDR3 sequence (DNA): TGTGCCAGCAGTTCCGGGACAGGGGTCGGCTACGAGCAGTACTTC. It specifies CASSSGTGVGYEQYF.

The CDR3 loop reads CASSPGQVLTGELFF. CDR3 nucleotide sequence: TGCGCCAGCAGCCCAGGACAGGTTCTAACCGGGGAGCTGTTTTTT. This chain joins TRBV4-1 and TRBJ2-2; 7 bases map to TRBD1. Germline CDR1 MGHRA, CDR2 YSYEKL. The V gene end was trimmed by 4 bases and the J gene end by 5 bases; junction bases not matched to a gene: 7. The CDR3 consists of 15 residues.

The chain has TRBV27 and TRBJ2-5; 8 positions agree with TRBD2. The CDR3 consists of 16 residues. Looked up from germline, CDR1 is MNHEY and CDR2 is SMNVEV (reference sequence). The J segment lost 1 base and the V segment lost 1 base, leaving 5 bases of the junction unmatched. As DNA, the CDR3 is TGTGCCAGCAGTTTATTCGGGGGGGGCGGCCAAGAGACCCAGTACTTC. Translating gives CASSLFGGGGQETQYF.

V is TRBV13 and J is TRBJ2-5, with TRBD2 as a possible D gene (6 bases). The germline V gene has CDR1 PRHDT and CDR2 FYEKMQ (reference sequence). With 1 base removed from V and 4 bases from J, the gap between germline ends came to 10 bases. The CDR3 is 14 amino acids. The CDR3 protein is CASSLAQGGETQYF. The CDR3 nucleotides are TGTGCCAGCAGCTTAGCTCAGGGAGGAGAGACCCAGTACTTC. Using reference TRBV13 and TRBJ2-5 for the parts outside the CDR3, the full variable domain is AAGVIQSPRHLIKEKRETATLKCYPIPRHDTVYWYQQGPGQDPQFLISFYEKMQSDKGSIPDRFSAQQFSDYHSELNMSSLELGDSALYFCASSLAQGGETQYFGPGTRLLVL.

This clone was observed a handful of times. Other DNA sequences in the sample encode the same CDR3. The chain links TRBV9 to TRBJ2-2, with D tentatively TRBD2 (5 bases). This CDR3 has 14 residues. Germline V lookup: CDR1 SGDLS, CDR2 YYNGEE. V lost 0 bases and J lost 3, with 6 bases in between. This CDR3 is CASSVGGDTGELFF. The CDR3 nucleotides are TGTGCCAGCAGCGTAGGGGGAGACACCGGGGAGCTGTTTTTT.